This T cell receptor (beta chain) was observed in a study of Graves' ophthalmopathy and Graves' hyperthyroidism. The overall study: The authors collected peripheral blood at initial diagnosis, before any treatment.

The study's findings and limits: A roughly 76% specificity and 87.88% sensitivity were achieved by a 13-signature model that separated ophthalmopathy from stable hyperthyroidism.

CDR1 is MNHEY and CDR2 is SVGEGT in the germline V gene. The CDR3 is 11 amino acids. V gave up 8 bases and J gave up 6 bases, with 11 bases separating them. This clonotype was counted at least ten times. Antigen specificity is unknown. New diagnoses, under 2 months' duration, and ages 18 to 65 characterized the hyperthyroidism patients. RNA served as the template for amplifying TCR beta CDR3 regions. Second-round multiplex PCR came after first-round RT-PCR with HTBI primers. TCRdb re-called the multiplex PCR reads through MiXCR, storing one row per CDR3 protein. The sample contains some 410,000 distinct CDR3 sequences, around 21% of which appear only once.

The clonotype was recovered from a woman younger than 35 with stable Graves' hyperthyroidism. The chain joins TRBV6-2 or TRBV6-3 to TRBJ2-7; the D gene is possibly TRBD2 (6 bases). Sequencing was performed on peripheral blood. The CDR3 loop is CASRLGGEQYF. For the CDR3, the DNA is TGTGCCAGCCGCCTCGGGGGCGAGCAGTACTTC.